Presented here are 29 T cell receptor beta chains from one specimen sequenced in a study of shared clonotypes between healthy human individuals. Clones were read by immunoSEQ multiplex PCR, and TCRdb kept only the in-frame ones, dropping some. The sample comprises fewer than 1.4 million clones, 70% to 80% of which are singletons, and roughly 0.65% rests with the top ten. Specimen: memory CD4+ T cells from PBMCs. The sample's subset: CD45RA-negative fraction. The receptors were gathered from a man aged 18 to 29 in good health. Some clones in this sample may be carry-over from other donors' samples.

As for this clone: With a much larger clone just one base away, this may be a read error. The rearrangement links TRBV6-1 to TRBJ2-7, with a possible D match to TRBD1 (6 bases). Germline assignment: CDR1 MNHNS and CDR2 SASEGT. This CDR3 region has 15 residues. CDR3 nucleotides: TGTGCCAGCAGTGTCCGGGACACCGTTCCCTACGAGCGGTACTTC. It specifies CASSVRDTVPYERYF.

The chain recombines TRBV6-1 with TRBJ2-2; possibly TRBD1 for D (6 bases). V lost 4 bases, J lost 1 base, and 10 bases lay in between. The CDR3 covers 15 residues. Germline CDR1 and CDR2: MNHNS and SASEGT. The CDR3 spells CASSAGTQNTGELFF. CDR3 sequence (DNA): TGTGCCAGCAGTGCCGGGACACAGAACACCGGGGAGCTGTTTTTT.

The rearrangement links TRBV7-9 to TRBJ1-3; 7 nucleotides match TRBD1. The CDR3 is 13 amino acids. Germline V CDR1 and CDR2: SEHNR, FQNEAQ (reference sequence). V lost 9 bases, J lost 1 base, and 3 bases stayed unmatched. CDR3 loop: CARQGTSGNTIYF. CDR3 DNA sequence: TGTGCCAGACAGGGGACATCTGGAAACACCATATATTTT.

The chain combines TRBV5-8 with TRBJ2-7; 7 bases line up with TRBD2. V trimming: 0 bases; J trimming: 2 bases; junction bases outside the gene matches: 8. This CDR3 has 16 amino acids. Looked up from germline, CDR1 is SGHTS and CDR2 is YDEGEE. The CDR3 region has the DNA TGTGCCAGCAGCTTGGTGGGGGGGGTTACACCCTACGAGCAGTACTTC. Translated: CASSLVGGVTPYEQYF.

CDR3 in amino acids: CASSPALLAGSDEQYF. CDR3 coding DNA: TGTGCCAGCTCACCCGCCTTACTAGCGGGAAGCGACGAGCAGTACTTC. V and J are TRBV18 and TRBJ2-7; 10 positions match TRBD2. The CDR3 runs 16 residues. In germline, CDR1 is KGHSH, CDR2 LQKENI. The trim removed 3 bases at V and 5 bases at J, leaving 10 bases unmatched.

This clone has a single count. The chain joins TRBV9 to TRBJ2-3; unclear D gene. Germline CDR1 and CDR2: SGDLS and YYNGEE. V was pared by 0 bases and J by 3 bases, with 11 bases between. The CDR3 has 15 amino acids. The CDR3 here is CASSVGRPRTDTQYF. For the CDR3, the DNA is TGTGCCAGCAGCGTAGGGCGGCCCAGGACAGATACGCAGTATTTT.

Remarks on this clone: This is likely an artifact of a read error, given a far larger clone one base away. This sample also contains other DNA sequences that code for the same CDR3. The V gene is TRBV4-2, the J gene TRBJ2-3; TRBD2 matches 11 bases. Germline CDR1 LGHNA, CDR2 YNFKEQ. The CDR3 totals 16 residues. V lost 2 bases to trimming and J lost 4 bases; unmatched junction nucleotides: 5. The CDR3 spells CASSQSGTSGADTQYF. The CDR3 bases are TGTGCCAGCAGCCAATCCGGGACTAGCGGAGCAGATACGCAGTATTTT.

This chain links TRBV7-6 with TRBJ2-3; D remains ambiguous. V was clipped by 3 bases and J by 6 bases, with 10 bases between them. Germline V CDR1 and CDR2: SGHVS, FNYEAQ. This CDR3 has 13 amino acids. The CDR3 bases are TGTGCCAGCAGCTTTTTAGACTGGGATACGCAGTATTTT. This codes for CASSFLDWDTQYF.

In this sample, this clone turned up a few times. This sample includes further DNA sequences coding for the same CDR3. This chain connects TRBV7-2 to TRBJ2-6; D is unresolved. Trimming stripped 0 bases from V and 1 base from J, with 4 bases between. The CDR3 runs to 15 residues. The germline V gene has CDR1 SGHTA and CDR2 FQGNSA. The CDR3 bases are TGTGCCAGCAGCTTAGCCCTGTCTGGGGCCAACGTCCTGACTTTC. Its translation: CASSLALSGANVLTF.

The chain employs TRBV7-8 and TRBJ2-7, with unresolved D. V lost 2 bases to trimming and J lost 7 bases, with 6 bases between them. The germline V gene encodes CDR1 SGHVS and CDR2 FQNEAQ. The length of the CDR3 is 11 residues. The CDR3 spells CASSLRTEQYF. DNA for the CDR3: TGTGCCAGCAGCTTACGGACGGAGCAGTACTTC.

This chain connects TRBV9 to TRBJ2-1; a possible D gene is TRBD2 (5 bases). CDR3 length: 17 amino acids. The V and J ends lost 0 bases and 12 bases respectively, with 25 bases between them. The germline V gene has CDR1 SGDLS and CDR2 YYNGEE. CDR3 sequence: CASSVEARRLTINPQFF. CDR3 DNA sequence: TGTGCCAGCAGCGTAGAAGCTAGGAGACTAACCATTAATCCGCAGTTCTTC. Full variable domain (remainder filled in from reference TRBV9 and TRBJ2-1): DSGVTQTPKHLITATGQRVTLRCSPRSGDLSVYWYQQSLDQGLQFLIQYYNGEERAKGNILERFSAQQFPDLHSELNLSSLELGDSALYFCASSVEARRLTINPQFFGPGTRLTVL.

Note on this clone: A far larger clone is only one base removed, so a read error is likely. This sample includes further DNA sequences coding for the same CDR3. The gene calls are TRBV30 and TRBJ1-2, with D perhaps TRBD1 (5 bases). This CDR3 has 10 amino acids. The V and J ends lost 8 bases and 7 bases respectively, with 11 bases between them. The germline V gene encodes CDR1 GTSNPN and CDR2 SVGIG (reference sequence). The CDR3, as DNA: TGTGCCGAGGGGCTGCGTGGCTACACCTTC. Its translation is CAEGLRGYTF. Full variable domain (remainder filled in from reference TRBV30 and TRBJ1-2): SQTIHQWPATLVQPVGSPLSLECTVEGTSNPNLYWYRQAAGRGLQLLFYSVGIGQISSEVPQNLSASRPQDRQFILSSKKLLLSDSGFYLCAEGLRGYTFGSGTRLTVV.

This chain connects TRBV11-3 to TRBJ1-4; 7 bases line up with TRBD1. CDR1 and CDR2 (germline): SGHNT, YENEEA. The J segment lost 7 bases and the V segment lost 5 bases, leaving 10 bases of the junction unmatched. The CDR3 sequence is 15 residues long. CDR3 nucleotide sequence: TGTGCCAGCAGCACGGGGAACAGGGGTGGTGAAAAACTGTTTTTT. It encodes CASSTGNRGGEKLFF.

The chain recombines TRBV7-8 with TRBJ2-2; the match to TRBD2 covers 7 bases. Germline-derived CDR1 and CDR2 are SGHVS and FQNEAQ. This CDR3 region has 16 residues. V lost 7 bases to trimming and J lost 6 bases; unmatched junction nucleotides: 14. Written as DNA, the CDR3 is TGTGCCAGCACCTCATCGATACTAGCGTCGTCCGGGGAGCTGTTTTTT. It translates to CASTSSILASSGELFF.

This rearrangement joins TRBV5-1 to TRBJ2-1; no reliable D call. This CDR3 region has 14 residues. Germline V gene sequence: CDR1 SGHRS, CDR2 YFSETQ. The germline V and J ends were trimmed by 2 bases and 7 bases, with 13 bases remaining between them. CDR3 protein: CASSLEDPLNEQFF. The DNA of the CDR3 is TGCGCCAGCAGCTTAGAGGACCCCCTGAATGAGCAGTTCTTC.

V usage is TRBV6-1 and J usage is TRBJ2-5; D ambiguous. Germline CDR1 reads MNHNS; CDR2 reads SASEGT. This CDR3 has 14 amino acids. Trimming shortened V by 2 bases and J by 5 bases, and 12 bases separated the two germline ends. The CDR3 DNA is TGTGCCAGCAGTGAATTTCAGTTTTTGGAGACCCAGTACTTC. This encodes CASSEFQFLETQYF.

This clone was recorded a few times. The chain combines TRBV4-3 with TRBJ1-2; D not resolved. This CDR3 has 16 residues. The germline V gene encodes CDR1 LGHNA and CDR2 YSLEER. V lost 1 base and J lost 0, with 12 bases in between. The CDR3 DNA is TGCGCCAGCAGCCAAGTAAGCTGGCTAGCTAACTATGGCTACACCTTC. Translating it yields CASSQVSWLANYGYTF.

The chain is built from TRBV27 and TRBJ1-1, with 7 bases that match TRBD1. The germline CDR1 and CDR2 sequences are MNHEY and SMNVEV (reference sequence). This CDR3 contains 14 residues. J was trimmed by 4 bases and V by 10 bases; bases with no gene match: 12. The CDR3 loop is CATIGISGGTEAFF. The CDR3 nucleotides are TGTGCCACCATTGGGATTTCAGGGGGCACTGAAGCTTTCTTT.

As for this clone: A read error may be the cause here, since a much bigger clone is one base away. The chain links TRBV11-2 to TRBJ1-1; D perhaps matches TRBD1 (6 bases). Per germline, CDR1 SGHAT and CDR2 FQNNGV. There are 13 residues in the CDR3. Here the CDR3 DNA reads TGTGCCGGCAGCCAGACTCCGTTAGGACAGGCTTTCTTT. Protein sequence: CAGSQTPLGQAFF.

V gene TRBV10-3 combines with J gene TRBJ2-7, with D tentatively TRBD2 (6 bases). Looked up from germline, CDR1 is ENHRY and CDR2 is SYGVKD. The CDR3 is 14 amino acids. Deletions cut 3 bases from V and 5 bases from J, with 14 bases between. The DNA for the CDR3 is TGTGCCATCAGTGATGGGGGGAGTAGCGACGAGCAGTACTTC. This codes for CAISDGGSSDEQYF.

The chain joins TRBV19 to TRBJ1-5; TRBD1 matches 10 bases. Germline V gives CDR1 LNHDA, CDR2 SQIVND (reference sequence). V was pared by 10 bases and J by 6 bases, with 9 bases of the junction left unmatched. The CDR3 covers 14 residues. The CDR3 loop is CATKRTGGSQPQHF. The CDR3, as DNA: TGTGCCACTAAGAGGACAGGGGGTAGTCAGCCCCAGCATTTT.

The chain joins TRBV30 to TRBJ2-5, with TRBD2 matching 15 bases. Trimming cost V 2 bases and J 5 bases; bases outside gene matches: 6. The CDR3 loop spans 16 amino acids. In germline, CDR1 is GTSNPN, CDR2 SVGIG (reference sequence). CDR3 bases: TGTGCCTGGAGTACCGGACTAGCGGGAGGGCAGGAGACCCAGTACTTC. It translates to CAWSTGLAGGQETQYF.

In this sample, this clone turned up a few times. The V and J genes are TRBV27 and TRBJ1-1; D is possibly TRBD1 (5 bases). The CDR3 sequence is 15 residues long. Germline values: CDR1 MNHEY, CDR2 SMNVEV (reference sequence). Between the trimmed V and J ends, which lost 4 bases and 0 bases, there was a span of 12 bases. The chain's CDR3 is CASSSLTGLNTEAFF. CDR3 DNA: TGTGCCAGCAGTTCATTAACAGGTTTGAACACTGAAGCTTTCTTT.

This clone turned up a few times. The chain combines TRBV4-2 with TRBJ2-4; the match to TRBD2 covers 11 bases. Unmatched junction bases numbered 11, after V lost 4 bases and J lost 0 bases. The CDR3 is made up of 19 amino acids. Per germline, CDR1 LGHNA and CDR2 YNFKEQ. CDR3 residues: CASSPGGSGRAVAKNIQYF. CDR3 in DNA: TGTGCCAGCAGCCCAGGAGGTAGCGGGAGGGCCGTAGCCAAAAACATTCAGTACTTC.

The V gene is TRBV7-3, the J gene TRBJ1-5; tentatively, D is TRBD1 (6 bases). Trimming pared 2 bases from V and 6 bases from J, leaving 11 bases between. The CDR3 spans 14 residues. Germline CDR1 is SGHTA and CDR2 is FQGTGA. The CDR3 bases are TGTGCCAGCAGCTTAGGTGGGGGCAGTCAGCCCCAGCATTTT. Protein sequence: CASSLGGGSQPQHF.

The V gene is TRBV28, the J gene TRBJ1-1; perhaps TRBD1 as D (5 bases). V shed 8 bases and J shed 6 bases, with 13 bases lying between them. This CDR3 comprises 12 residues. Germline V gene sequence: CDR1 MDHEN, CDR2 SYDVKM. The chain's CDR3 is CASLRGLAEAFF. DNA for the CDR3: TGTGCCAGCCTGAGGGGTTTGGCTGAAGCTTTCTTT.

This sequence joins TRBV7-8 and TRBJ1-2, with 8 bases aligning to TRBD1. With 4 bases clipped from V and 6 bases from J, the junction kept 10 bases outside the gene matches. Per germline, CDR1 SGHVS and CDR2 FQNEAQ. This CDR3 contains 15 residues. CDR3 region: CASSSVAGGFDGYTF. In DNA form, the CDR3 reads TGTGCCAGCAGCTCCGTTGCAGGGGGCTTTGATGGCTACACCTTC.

V is TRBV6-5 and J is TRBJ1-3; D is ambiguous. CDR3 length: 12 residues. Per germline, CDR1 MNHEY and CDR2 SVGAGI. Trimming cost V 6 bases and J 2 bases, with 5 bases left between them. CDR3 bases: TGTGCCAGCAGGAGCCCTGGAAACACCATATATTTT. Its translation: CASRSPGNTIYF.

The V and J genes are TRBV7-3 and TRBJ1-4; 7 bases align to TRBD1. Germline V gene lookup returns CDR1 SGHTA and CDR2 FQGTGA. There are 15 residues in the CDR3. V dropped 3 bases and J dropped 3; count of bases not matched to a gene: 4. The DNA of the CDR3 is TGTGCCAGCAGCTTTCTGGGACAGCCTAATGAAAAACTGTTTTTT. It codes for CASSFLGQPNEKLFF.